This entry lists 4 T cell receptor beta chains sequenced from one sample in a study of blood T cell repertoires in COVID-19. Method: immunoSEQ multiplex PCR; TCRdb's copy keeps in-frame clones and lacks some. Of around 61,000 clones listed, under 90% were seen once; the top ten hold roughly 3.2%. The specimen was peripheral blood. These receptors originate from a man aged 45 to 65 with active COVID-19.

The chain couples TRBV10-3 to TRBJ1-5, with 7 bases aligning to TRBD1. The CDR3 sequence is 13 residues long. Germline lookup yields CDR1 ENHRY and CDR2 SYGVKD. The J segment lost 9 bases and the V segment lost 3 bases, leaving 5 bases of the junction unmatched. The CDR3 DNA sequence: TGTGCCATCAGTGACAGGGGGTCTGGGCCCCAGCATTTT. This translates into CAISDRGSGPQHF.

The chain has TRBV19 and TRBJ2-5; TRBD1 aligns across 11 bases. This CDR3 region has 15 residues. Trimming removed 6 bases from V and 6 bases from J; junction bases left unmatched: 9. Germline CDR1 is LNHDA and CDR2 is SQIVND (reference sequence). CDR3 sequence (DNA): TGTGCCAGTAGAAAACCGGGACAGGGGGAACAGACCCAGTACTTC. This sequence encodes CASRKPGQGEQTQYF.

This chain joins TRBV7-6 and TRBJ2-5, with a tentative D call TRBD2 (6 bases). The CDR3 extends over 16 amino acids. Trimming removed 6 bases at V and 4 bases at J, with 21 bases between. CDR1 is SGHVS and CDR2 is FNYEAQ in the germline V gene. The CDR3 nucleotides read TGTGCCAGCAGGTCGGGAGATTTGAGTTTCGGAGAGACCCAGTACTTC. Its protein is CASRSGDLSFGETQYF.

V and J are TRBV7-2 and TRBJ2-3; TRBD2 aligns across 10 bases. The CDR3 is made up of 18 amino acids. Per germline, CDR1 SGHTA and CDR2 FQGNSA. Losses at the gene ends were 1 base for V and 2 bases for J; bases not matched to a gene: 9. The CDR3 region is CASSLVAGGSLDTDTQYF. Written as DNA, the CDR3 is TGTGCCAGCAGCTTAGTAGCGGGGGGTAGTCTTGACACAGATACGCAGTATTTT.